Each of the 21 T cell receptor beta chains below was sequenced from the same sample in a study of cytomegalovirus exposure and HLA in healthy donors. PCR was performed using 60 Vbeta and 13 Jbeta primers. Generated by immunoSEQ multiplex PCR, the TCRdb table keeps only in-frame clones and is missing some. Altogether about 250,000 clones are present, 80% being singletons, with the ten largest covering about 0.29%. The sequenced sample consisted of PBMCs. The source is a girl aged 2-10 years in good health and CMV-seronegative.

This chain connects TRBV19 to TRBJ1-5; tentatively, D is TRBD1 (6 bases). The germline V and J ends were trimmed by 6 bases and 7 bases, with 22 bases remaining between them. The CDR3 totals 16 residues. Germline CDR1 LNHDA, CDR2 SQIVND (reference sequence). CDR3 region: CASSPPAGARRQPQHF. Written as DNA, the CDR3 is TGTGCCAGTAGCCCCCCGGCGGGGGCAAGACGACAGCCCCAGCATTTT.

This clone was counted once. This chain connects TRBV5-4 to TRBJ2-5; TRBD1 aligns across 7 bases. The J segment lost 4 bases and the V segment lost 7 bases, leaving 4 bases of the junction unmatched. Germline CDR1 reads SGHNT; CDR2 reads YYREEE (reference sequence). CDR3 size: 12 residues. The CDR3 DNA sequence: TGTGCCAGCGGTTCAGGGGGAGAGACCCAGTACTTC. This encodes CASGSGGETQYF.

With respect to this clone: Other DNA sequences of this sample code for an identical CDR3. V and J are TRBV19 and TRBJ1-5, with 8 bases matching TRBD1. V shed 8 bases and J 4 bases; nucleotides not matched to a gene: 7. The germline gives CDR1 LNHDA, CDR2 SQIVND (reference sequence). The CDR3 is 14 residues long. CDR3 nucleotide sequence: TGTGCCAGTCACAGGGGGTTGGGAAATCAGCCCCAGCATTTT. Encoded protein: CASHRGLGNQPQHF.

The CDR3 DNA reads as TGTGCCAGCAGGCCAGAACCCCAGGGCCGGCCGGGCATTCAGTACTTC. Its translation is CASRPEPQGRPGIQYF. This rearrangement joins TRBV5-7 to TRBJ2-4; D perhaps matches TRBD1 (5 bases). TRBV5-7 carries the ORF label, with uncertain function. The CDR3 has 16 residues. Deletions cut 5 bases from V and 9 bases from J, with 24 bases between.

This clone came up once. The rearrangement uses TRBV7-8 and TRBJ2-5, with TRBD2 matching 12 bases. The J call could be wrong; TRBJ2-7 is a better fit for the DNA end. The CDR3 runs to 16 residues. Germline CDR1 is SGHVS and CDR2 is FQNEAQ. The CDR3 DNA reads TGTGCCAGCAGCGTGACTAGCGGGAGTTCCCTCTACGAGCAGTACTTC. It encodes CASSVTSGSSLYEQYF.

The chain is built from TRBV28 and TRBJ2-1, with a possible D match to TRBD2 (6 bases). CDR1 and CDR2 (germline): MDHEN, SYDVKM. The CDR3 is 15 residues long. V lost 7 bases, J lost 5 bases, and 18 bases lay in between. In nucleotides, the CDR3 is TGTGCCAGCACCCAGTTACGGGGGAGGAACAATGAGCAGTTCTTC. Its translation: CASTQLRGRNNEQFF.

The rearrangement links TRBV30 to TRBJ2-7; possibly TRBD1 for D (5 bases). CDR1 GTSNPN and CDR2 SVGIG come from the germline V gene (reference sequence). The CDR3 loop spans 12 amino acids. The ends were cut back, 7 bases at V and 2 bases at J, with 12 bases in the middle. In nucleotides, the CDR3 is TGTGCCTCCCAGGGTGGCCCCTACGAGCAGTACTTC. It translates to CASQGGPYEQYF.

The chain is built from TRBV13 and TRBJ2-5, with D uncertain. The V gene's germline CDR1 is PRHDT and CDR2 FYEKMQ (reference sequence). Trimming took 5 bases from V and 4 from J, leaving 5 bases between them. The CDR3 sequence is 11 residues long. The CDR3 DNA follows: TGTGCCAGCAGCGCTAGAGAGACCCAGTACTTC. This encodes CASSARETQYF.

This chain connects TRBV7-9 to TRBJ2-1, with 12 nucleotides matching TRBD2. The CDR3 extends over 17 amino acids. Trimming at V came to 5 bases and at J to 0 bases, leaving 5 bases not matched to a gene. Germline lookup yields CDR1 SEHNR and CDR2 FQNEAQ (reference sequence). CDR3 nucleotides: TGTGCCAGCAGCGAACTAGCGGGGGGCCCCTCCTACAATGAGCAGTTCTTC. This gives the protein CASSELAGGPSYNEQFF.

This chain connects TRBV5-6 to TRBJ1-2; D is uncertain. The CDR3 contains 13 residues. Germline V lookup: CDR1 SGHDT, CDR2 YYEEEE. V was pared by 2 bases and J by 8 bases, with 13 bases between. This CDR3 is CASSFGVIGGYTF. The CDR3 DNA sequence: TGTGCCAGCAGCTTCGGGGTGATAGGGGGCTACACCTTC.

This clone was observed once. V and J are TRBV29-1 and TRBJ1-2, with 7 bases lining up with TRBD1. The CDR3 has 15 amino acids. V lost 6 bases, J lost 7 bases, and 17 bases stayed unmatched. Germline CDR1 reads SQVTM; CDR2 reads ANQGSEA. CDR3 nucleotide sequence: TGCAGCGTGTCCCTGGATAGGGGGCAGGCTCTTGGCTACACCTTC. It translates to CSVSLDRGQALGYTF.

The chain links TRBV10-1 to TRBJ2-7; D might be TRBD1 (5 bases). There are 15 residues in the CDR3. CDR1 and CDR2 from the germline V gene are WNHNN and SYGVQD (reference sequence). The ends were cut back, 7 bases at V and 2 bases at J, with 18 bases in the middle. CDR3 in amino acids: CASTTREEPTYEQYF. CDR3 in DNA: TGCGCCAGCACTACCAGGGAAGAACCCACCTACGAGCAGTACTTC.

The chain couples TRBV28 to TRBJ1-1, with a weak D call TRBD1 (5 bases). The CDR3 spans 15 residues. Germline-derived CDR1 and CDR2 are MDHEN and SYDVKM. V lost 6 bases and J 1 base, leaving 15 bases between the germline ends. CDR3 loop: CASSSAATGNTEAFF. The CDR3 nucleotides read TGTGCCAGCAGCTCAGCCGCTACAGGGAACACTGAAGCTTTCTTT.

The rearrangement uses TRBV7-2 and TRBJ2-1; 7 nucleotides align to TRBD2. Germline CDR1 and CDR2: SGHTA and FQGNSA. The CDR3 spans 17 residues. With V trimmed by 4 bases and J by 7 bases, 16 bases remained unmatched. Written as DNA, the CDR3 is TGTGCCAGCAGCTACCGCCGGCGGGGGAGGTTGGTGAATGAGCAGTTCTTC. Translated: CASSYRRRGRLVNEQFF. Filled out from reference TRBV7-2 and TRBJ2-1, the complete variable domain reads GAGVSQSPSNKVTEKGKDVELRCDPISGHTALYWYRQSLGQGLEFLIYFQGNSAPDKSGLPSDRFSAERTGGSVSTLTIQRTQQEDSAVYLCASSYRRRGRLVNEQFFGPGTRLTVL.

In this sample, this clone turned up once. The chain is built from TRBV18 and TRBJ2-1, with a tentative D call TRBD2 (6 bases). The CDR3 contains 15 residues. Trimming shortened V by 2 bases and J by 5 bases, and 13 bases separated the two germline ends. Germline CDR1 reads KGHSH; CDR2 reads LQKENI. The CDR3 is CASSPSMTSHNEQFF. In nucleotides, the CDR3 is TGTGCCAGCTCACCATCAATGACTAGTCACAATGAGCAGTTCTTC.

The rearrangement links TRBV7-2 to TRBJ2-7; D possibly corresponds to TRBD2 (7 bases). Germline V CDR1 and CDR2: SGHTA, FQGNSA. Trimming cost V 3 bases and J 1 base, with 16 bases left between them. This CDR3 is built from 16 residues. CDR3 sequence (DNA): TGTGCCAGCAGCTTGGTAGGCGGGGGCCTTTCCTACGAGCAGTACTTC. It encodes CASSLVGGGLSYEQYF.

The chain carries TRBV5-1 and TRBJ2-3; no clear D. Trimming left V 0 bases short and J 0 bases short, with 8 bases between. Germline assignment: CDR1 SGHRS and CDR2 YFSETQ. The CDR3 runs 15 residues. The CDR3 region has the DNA TGCGCCAGCAGCTTGGGTAGCACTAGCACAGATACGCAGTATTTT. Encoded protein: CASSLGSTSTDTQYF.

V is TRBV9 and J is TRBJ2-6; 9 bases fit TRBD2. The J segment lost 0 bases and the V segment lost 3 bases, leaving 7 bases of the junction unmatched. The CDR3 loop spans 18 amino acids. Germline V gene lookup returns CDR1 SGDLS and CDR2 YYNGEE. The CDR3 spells CASSAPLTSGSGANVLTF. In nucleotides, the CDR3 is TGTGCCAGCAGCGCCCCCCTGACTAGCGGCTCTGGGGCCAACGTCCTGACTTTC. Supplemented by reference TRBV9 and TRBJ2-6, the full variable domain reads DSGVTQTPKHLITATGQRVTLRCSPRSGDLSVYWYQQSLDQGLQFLIQYYNGEERAKGNILERFSAQQFPDLHSELNLSSLELGDSALYFCASSAPLTSGSGANVLTFGAGSRLTVL.

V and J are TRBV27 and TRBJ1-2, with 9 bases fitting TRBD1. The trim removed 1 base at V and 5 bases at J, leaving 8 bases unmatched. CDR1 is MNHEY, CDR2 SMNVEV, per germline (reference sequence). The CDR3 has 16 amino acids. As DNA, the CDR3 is TGTGCCAGCAGTTTATGGCCGGGACAGGGCGCATATGGCTACACCTTC. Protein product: CASSLWPGQGAYGYTF.

CDR3 loop: CASSPGRGQAYNEQFF. The DNA for the CDR3 is TGTGCCAGCAGCCCCGGGCGGGGACAGGCCTACAATGAGCAGTTCTTC. The rearrangement links TRBV9 to TRBJ2-1; 8 bases are a match to TRBD1. Germline lookup yields CDR1 SGDLS and CDR2 YYNGEE. This CDR3 is built from 16 residues. The V and J ends lost 4 bases and 2 bases, in that order; junction bases with no gene match: 8. Full variable domain (outside the CDR3, taken from reference TRBV9 and TRBJ2-1): DSGVTQTPKHLITATGQRVTLRCSPRSGDLSVYWYQQSLDQGLQFLIQYYNGEERAKGNILERFSAQQFPDLHSELNLSSLELGDSALYFCASSPGRGQAYNEQFFGPGTRLTVL.

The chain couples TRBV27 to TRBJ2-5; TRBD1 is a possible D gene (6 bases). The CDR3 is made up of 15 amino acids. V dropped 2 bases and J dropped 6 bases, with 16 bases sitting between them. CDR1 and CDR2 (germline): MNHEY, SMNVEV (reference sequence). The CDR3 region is CASSLIPGAEKTQYF. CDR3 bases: TGTGCCAGCAGTTTAATACCAGGGGCGGAAAAGACCCAGTACTTC.